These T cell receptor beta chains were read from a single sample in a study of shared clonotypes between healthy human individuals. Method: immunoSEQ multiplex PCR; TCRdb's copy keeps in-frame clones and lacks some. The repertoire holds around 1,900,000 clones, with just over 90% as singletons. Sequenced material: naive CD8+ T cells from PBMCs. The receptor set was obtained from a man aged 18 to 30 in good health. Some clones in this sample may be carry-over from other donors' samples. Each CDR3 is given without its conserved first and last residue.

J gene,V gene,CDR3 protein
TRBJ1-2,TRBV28,ASSSRTATNYGYT
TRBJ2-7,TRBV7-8,ASSFDREREQY
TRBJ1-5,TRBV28,ASNDVNQPQH
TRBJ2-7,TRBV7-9,ASSLGTSGSKYEQY
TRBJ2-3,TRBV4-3,ASSLSGLNTDTQY
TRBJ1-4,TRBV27,ASSPGQFGKLF
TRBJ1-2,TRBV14,ASSPWTGSGYT
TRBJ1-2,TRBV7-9,ASSLVVNNYGYT
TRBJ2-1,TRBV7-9,ASSLGASGRNNEQF
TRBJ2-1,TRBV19,ASSIGANEQF
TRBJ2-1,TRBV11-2,ASSRYRGRDQYNEQF
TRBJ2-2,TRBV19,ASKAWTGTGELF
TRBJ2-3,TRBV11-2,ASSLGDRVGDTQY
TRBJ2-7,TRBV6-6,ASSPDRTYYEQY
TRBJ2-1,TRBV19,ASIPKGGLYNEQF
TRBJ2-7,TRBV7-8,ASGLAGRTISYEQY
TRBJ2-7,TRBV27,ASSFLAGGSYEQY
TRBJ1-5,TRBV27,ASSWQGGNQPQH
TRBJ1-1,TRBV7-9,ASSPRDRVNTEAF
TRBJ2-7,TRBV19,ASKEGPRNEQY
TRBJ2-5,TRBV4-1,ASSLPDRGRQETQY
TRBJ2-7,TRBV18,ASSDRDRDYEQY
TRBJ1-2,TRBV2,ASRPTGGTYYGYT
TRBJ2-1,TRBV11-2,ASSAREASNLDEQF